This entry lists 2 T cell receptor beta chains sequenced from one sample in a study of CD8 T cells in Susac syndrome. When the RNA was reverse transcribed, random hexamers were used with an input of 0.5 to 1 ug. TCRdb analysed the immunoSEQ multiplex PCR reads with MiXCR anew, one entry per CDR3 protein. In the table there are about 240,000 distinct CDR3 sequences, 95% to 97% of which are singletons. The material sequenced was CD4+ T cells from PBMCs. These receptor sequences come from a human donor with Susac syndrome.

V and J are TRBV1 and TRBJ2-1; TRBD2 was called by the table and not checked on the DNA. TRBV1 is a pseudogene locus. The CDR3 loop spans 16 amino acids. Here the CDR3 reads CTSSQDGTSGRSGQFF. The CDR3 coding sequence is TGCACCAGCAGCCAGGACGGGACTAGCGGGAGAAGTGGGCAGTTCTTC.

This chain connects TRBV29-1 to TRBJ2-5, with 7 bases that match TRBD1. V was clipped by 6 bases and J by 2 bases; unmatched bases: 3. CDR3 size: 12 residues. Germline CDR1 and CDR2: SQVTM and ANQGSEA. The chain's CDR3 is CSVDRQQETQYF. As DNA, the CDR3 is TGCAGCGTGGACAGGCAACAAGAGACCCAGTACTTC.